What follows describes a single T cell receptor beta chain. Antigen specificity is unknown. The record originates from a study of T-cell memory formation after mild COVID-19. The study, taken as a whole, reports: The appearance of some responding clones in pre-infection memory suggested that cross-reactive memory joined. From day 15 to 85, contracting clones were balanced between CD4 and CD8, whereas later expanders leaned toward CD4+. Of the contracting clones, CD4+ ones lay mainly in CM and EM, and CD8+ ones in EMRA.

Constant-segment primers were used for 5'RACE, and the resulting TCR alpha and TCR beta cDNA libraries carried sample barcodes and UMIs. TCRdb itself ran the 5' RACE reads through MiXCR, one entry per CDR3 protein. This table holds 390,000 or so distinct CDR3 sequences, about 16% found once. The CDR3 runs to 14 residues. Germline CDR1 is MNHEY and CDR2 is SMNVEV (reference sequence). Trimming removed 2 bases from V and 4 bases from J; junction bases left unmatched: 2. The chain uses TRBV27 and TRBJ1-2; TRBD1 aligns across 9 bases. This sequence originates from a man aged 18 to 30 who had mild COVID-19 (a few samples of this study predate the infection). Cell type and time point are not known. Material: PBMCs or a T cell subset sorted from them (not recorded which). The CDR3 DNA reads as TGTGCCAGCAGTTTAACGGGACAGGGCTATGGCTACACCTTC. Its translation is CASSLTGQGYGYTF.